The 7 T cell receptor beta chains below come from one sample, sequenced in a study of blood T cell repertoires in COVID-19 (dated by TCRdb to the early 2020s). Library creation used the immunoSEQ multiplex PCR assay. The table was pulled from immuneACCESS by TCRdb, which kept in-frame rearrangements only. Such tables lose some clones; where checked, under half of the loss comes from unresolved V genes, and the rest has no known cause. The sample profile shows roughly 190,000 clones; 80% to 85% of them were found once. The ten largest clones capture about 3.2% of the sample. Material for sequencing was PBMCs or T cells enriched from blood (not recorded which). The receptors here all came from a woman under 40 who had been exposed to COVID-19.

The chain couples TRBV29-1 to TRBJ2-7; 7 bases are shared with TRBD2. Germline CDR1 is SQVTM and CDR2 is ANQGSEA. V gave up 7 bases and J gave up 3 bases; unmatched junction bases: 3. The CDR3 is made up of 11 amino acids. The CDR3 DNA reads as TGCAGCGGTGCGGGAGTCTACGAGCAGTACTTC. This translates into CSGAGVYEQYF.

The chain employs TRBV7-8 and TRBJ1-2, with a tentative D call TRBD1 (6 bases). Germline assignment: CDR1 SGHVS and CDR2 FQNEAQ. CDR3 size: 14 residues. The V end lost 1 base, the J end lost 4 bases, and 10 bases lay between the germline ends. CDR3 nucleotide sequence: TGTGCCAGCAGCTTAGAGACAGGTCTCTATGGCTACACCTTC. It specifies CASSLETGLYGYTF.

The chain has TRBV18 and TRBJ1-6, with TRBD1 identical over 7 bases. This CDR3 is built from 14 residues. Germline values: CDR1 KGHSH, CDR2 LQKENI. V shed 4 bases, J shed 9 bases, and the junction held 6 bases outside the gene matches. The CDR3 DNA sequence: TGTGCCAGCTCACTGGCAGGGGGGTTTTCACCCCTCCACTTT. Translating it yields CASSLAGGFSPLHF.

This chain uses TRBV10-3 with TRBJ2-1; TRBD2 matches at 9 bases. The V gene's germline CDR1 is ENHRY and CDR2 SYGVKD. V shed 3 bases and J 8 bases; nucleotides not matched to a gene: 5. The CDR3 loop spans 14 amino acids. CDR3 coding DNA: TGTGCCATCAGTGATAGCGGGGGTGGCGATGAGCAGTTCTTC. The encoded protein is CAISDSGGGDEQFF.

The chain is built from TRBV18 and TRBJ2-3, with a weak D call TRBD2 (6 bases). Germline V gene sequence: CDR1 KGHSH, CDR2 LQKENI. The CDR3 contains 14 residues. The V gene lost 0 bases and the J gene lost 9 bases, with 13 bases spanning the gap. CDR3 in amino acids: CASSPPVRETTQYF. CDR3 bases: TGTGCCAGCTCACCACCGGTCCGGGAGACGACGCAGTATTTT. The full variable domain, with the rest looked up from reference TRBV18 and TRBJ2-3, is NAGVMQNPRHLVRRRGQEARLRCSPMKGHSHVYWYRQLPEEGLKFMVYLQKENIIDESGMPKERFSAEFPKEGPSILRIQQVVRGDSAAYFCASSPPVRETTQYFGPGTRLTVL.

The V gene is TRBV7-2, the J gene TRBJ1-2, with TRBD1 matching over 7 bases. From germline, CDR1 is SGHTA and CDR2 FQGNSA. CDR3 size: 14 residues. The ends lost 1 base at V and 3 bases at J; junction bases unmatched: 2. The CDR3 spells CASSLETGDYGYTF. The DNA for the CDR3 is TGTGCCAGCAGCTTAGAAACAGGGGACTATGGCTACACCTTC.

In this sample, this clone turned up a few times. The gene calls are TRBV4-1 and TRBJ1-1; D is unresolved. Germline CDR1 and CDR2: MGHRA and YSYEKL. The CDR3 has 15 residues. Trimming cost V 4 bases and J 5 bases, with 17 bases left between them. The chain's CDR3 is CASSPTTGEWTEAFF. CDR3 DNA: TGCGCCAGCAGCCCTACTACCGGAGAATGGACTGAAGCTTTCTTT.